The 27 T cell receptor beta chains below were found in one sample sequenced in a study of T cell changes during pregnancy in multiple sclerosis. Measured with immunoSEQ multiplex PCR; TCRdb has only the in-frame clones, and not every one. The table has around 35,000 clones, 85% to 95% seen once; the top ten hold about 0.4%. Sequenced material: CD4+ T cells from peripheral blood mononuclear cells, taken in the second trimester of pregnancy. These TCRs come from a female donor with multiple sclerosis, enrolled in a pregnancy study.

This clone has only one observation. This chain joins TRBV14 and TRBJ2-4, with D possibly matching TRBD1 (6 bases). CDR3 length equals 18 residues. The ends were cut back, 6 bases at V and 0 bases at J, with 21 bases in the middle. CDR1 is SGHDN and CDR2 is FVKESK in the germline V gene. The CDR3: CASSQWAPKGVAKNIQYF. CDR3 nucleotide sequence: TGTGCCAGCAGTCAATGGGCTCCAAAGGGGGTAGCCAAAAACATTCAGTACTTC.

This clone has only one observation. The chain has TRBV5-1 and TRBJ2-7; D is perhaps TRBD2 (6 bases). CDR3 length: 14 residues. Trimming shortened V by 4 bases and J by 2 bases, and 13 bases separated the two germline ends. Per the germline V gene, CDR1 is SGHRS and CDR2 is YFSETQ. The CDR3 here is CASSGGVITYEQYF. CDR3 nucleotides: TGCGCCAGCAGCGGCGGGGTTATAACCTACGAGCAGTACTTC.

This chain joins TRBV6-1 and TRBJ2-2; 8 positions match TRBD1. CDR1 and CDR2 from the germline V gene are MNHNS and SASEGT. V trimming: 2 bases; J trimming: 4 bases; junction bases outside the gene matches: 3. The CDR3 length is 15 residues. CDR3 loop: CASSEQGAGTGELFF. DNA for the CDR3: TGTGCCAGCAGTGAACAGGGGGCTGGCACCGGGGAGCTGTTTTTT.

The CDR3 loop reads CAWGRGRFAEAFF. In DNA form, the CDR3 reads TGTGCCTGGGGCCGAGGTAGGTTCGCTGAAGCTTTCTTT. The rearrangement links TRBV30 to TRBJ1-1, with D unclear. Germline CDR1 reads GTSNPN; CDR2 reads SVGIG (reference sequence). This CDR3 is built from 13 residues. Trimming left V 5 bases short and J 6 bases short, with 16 bases between.

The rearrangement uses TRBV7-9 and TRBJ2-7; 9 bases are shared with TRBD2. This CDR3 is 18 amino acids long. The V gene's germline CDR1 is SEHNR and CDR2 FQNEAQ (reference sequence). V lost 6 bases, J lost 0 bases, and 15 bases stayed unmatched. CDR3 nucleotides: TGTGCCAGCAGTACACTCCTAGGACTAGCGAAGAGCTCCTACGAGCAGTACTTC. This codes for CASSTLLGLAKSSYEQYF.

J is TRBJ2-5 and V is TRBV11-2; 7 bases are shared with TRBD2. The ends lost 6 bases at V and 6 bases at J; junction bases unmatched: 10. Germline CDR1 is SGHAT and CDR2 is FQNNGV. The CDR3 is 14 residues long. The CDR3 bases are TGTGCCAGCAGGTACGGGGGGACCGGAAAGACCCAGTACTTC. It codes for CASRYGGTGKTQYF.

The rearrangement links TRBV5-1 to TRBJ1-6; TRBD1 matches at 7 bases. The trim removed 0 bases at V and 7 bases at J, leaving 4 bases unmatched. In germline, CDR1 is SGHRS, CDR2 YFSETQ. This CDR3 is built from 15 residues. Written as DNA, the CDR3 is TGCGCCAGCAGCTTGGGGGGACAGCGAAATTCACCCCTCCACTTT. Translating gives CASSLGGQRNSPLHF. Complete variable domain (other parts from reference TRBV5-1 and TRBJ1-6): KAGVTQTPRYLIKTRGQQVTLSCSPISGHRSVSWYQQTPGQGLQFLFEYFSETQRNKGNFPGRFSGRQFSNSRSEMNVSTLELGDSALYLCASSLGGQRNSPLHFGNGTRLTVT.

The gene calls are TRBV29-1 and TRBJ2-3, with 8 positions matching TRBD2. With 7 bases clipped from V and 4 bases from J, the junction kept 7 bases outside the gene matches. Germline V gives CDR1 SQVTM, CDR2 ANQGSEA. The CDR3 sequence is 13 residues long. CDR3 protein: CSGAGGWADTQYF. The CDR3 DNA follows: TGCAGCGGTGCGGGGGGATGGGCAGATACGCAGTATTTT.

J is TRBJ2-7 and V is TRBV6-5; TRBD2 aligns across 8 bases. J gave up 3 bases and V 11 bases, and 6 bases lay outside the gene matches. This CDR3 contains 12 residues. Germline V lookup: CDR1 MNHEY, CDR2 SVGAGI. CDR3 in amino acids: CAVLGLGYEQYF. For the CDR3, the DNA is TGTGCCGTCTTGGGACTAGGCTACGAGCAGTACTTC.

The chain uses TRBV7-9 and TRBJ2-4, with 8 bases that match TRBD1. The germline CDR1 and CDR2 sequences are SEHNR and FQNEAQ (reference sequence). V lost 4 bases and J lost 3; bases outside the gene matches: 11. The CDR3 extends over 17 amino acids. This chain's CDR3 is CASSSTMTGAGKNIQYF. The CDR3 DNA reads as TGTGCCAGCAGCTCGACTATGACAGGGGCGGGCAAAAACATTCAGTACTTC.

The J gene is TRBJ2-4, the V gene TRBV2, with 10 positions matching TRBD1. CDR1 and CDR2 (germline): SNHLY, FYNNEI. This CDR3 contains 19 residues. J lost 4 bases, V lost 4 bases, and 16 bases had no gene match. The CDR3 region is CASSGPDRGPLAFKNIQYF. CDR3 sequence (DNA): TGTGCCAGCAGTGGACCCGACAGGGGGCCCCTCGCTTTTAAAAACATTCAGTACTTC.

CDR3 region: CASSPQDRGEQFF. CDR3 in DNA: TGCGCCAGCAGCCCTCAAGACAGGGGTGAGCAGTTCTTC. V is TRBV5-1 and J is TRBJ2-1; the match to TRBD1 covers 8 bases. Germline loops: CDR1 SGHRS, CDR2 YFSETQ. The CDR3 is 13 residues long. The ends lost 4 bases at V and 9 bases at J; junction bases unmatched: 6.

CDR3: CASSLEGGRQPQHF. Here the CDR3 DNA reads TGCGCCAGCAGCTTGGAAGGAGGGCGTCAGCCCCAGCATTTT. V gene TRBV5-1 combines with J gene TRBJ1-5; D not resolved. V was clipped by 0 bases and J by 6 bases, with 10 bases between them. From germline, CDR1 is SGHRS and CDR2 YFSETQ. The CDR3 is 14 amino acids.

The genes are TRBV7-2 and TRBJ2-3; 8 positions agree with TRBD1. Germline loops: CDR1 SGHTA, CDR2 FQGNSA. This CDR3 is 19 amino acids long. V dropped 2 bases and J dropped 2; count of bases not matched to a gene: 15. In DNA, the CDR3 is TGTGCCAGCAGCTTACCGAAAGCCGGGACAGGATTTATCACAGATACGCAGTATTTT. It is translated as CASSLPKAGTGFITDTQYF. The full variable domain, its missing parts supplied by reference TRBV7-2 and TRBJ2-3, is GAGVSQSPSNKVTEKGKDVELRCDPISGHTALYWYRQSLGQGLEFLIYFQGNSAPDKSGLPSDRFSAERTGGSVSTLTIQRTQQEDSAVYLCASSLPKAGTGFITDTQYFGPGTRLTVL.

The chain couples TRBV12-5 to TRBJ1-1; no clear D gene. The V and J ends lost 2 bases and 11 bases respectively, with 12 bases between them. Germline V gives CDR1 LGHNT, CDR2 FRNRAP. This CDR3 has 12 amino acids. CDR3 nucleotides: TGTGCTAGTGGTTTGAATCGAGATCGGGCTTTCTTT. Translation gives CASGLNRDRAFF. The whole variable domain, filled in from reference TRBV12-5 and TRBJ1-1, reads DARVTQTPRHKVTEMGQEVTMRCQPILGHNTVFWYRQTMMQGLELLAYFRNRAPLDDSGMPKDRFSAEMPDATLATLKIQPSEPRDSAVYFCASGLNRDRAFFGQGTRLTVV.

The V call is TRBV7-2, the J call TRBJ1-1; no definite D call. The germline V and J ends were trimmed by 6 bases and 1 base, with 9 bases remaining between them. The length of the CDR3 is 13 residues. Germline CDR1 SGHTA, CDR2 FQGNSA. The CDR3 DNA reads TGTGCCAGCAGTCTCACAGCGAACACTGAAGCTTTCTTT. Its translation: CASSLTANTEAFF. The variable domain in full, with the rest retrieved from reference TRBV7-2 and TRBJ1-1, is GAGVSQSPSNKVTEKGKDVELRCDPISGHTALYWYRQSLGQGLEFLIYFQGNSAPDKSGLPSDRFSAERTGGSVSTLTIQRTQQEDSAVYLCASSLTANTEAFFGQGTRLTVV.

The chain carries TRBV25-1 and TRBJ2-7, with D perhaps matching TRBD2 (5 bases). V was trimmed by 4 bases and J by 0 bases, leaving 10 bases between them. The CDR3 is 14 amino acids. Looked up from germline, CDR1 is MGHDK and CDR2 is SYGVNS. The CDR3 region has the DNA TGTGCCAGCAGTGCCGCGGGCCTCTCCTACGAGCAGTACTTC. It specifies CASSAAGLSYEQYF.

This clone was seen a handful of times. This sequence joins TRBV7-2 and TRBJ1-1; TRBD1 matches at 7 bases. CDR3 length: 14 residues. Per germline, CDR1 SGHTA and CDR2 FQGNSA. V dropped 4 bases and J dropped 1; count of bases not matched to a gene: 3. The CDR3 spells CASSYRTGNTEAFF. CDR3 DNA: TGTGCCAGCAGCTACCGGACAGGGAACACTGAAGCTTTCTTT.

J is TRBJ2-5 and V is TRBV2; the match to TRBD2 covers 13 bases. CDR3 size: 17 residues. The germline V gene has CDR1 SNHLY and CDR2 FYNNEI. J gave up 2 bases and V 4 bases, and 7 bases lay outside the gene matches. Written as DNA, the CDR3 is TGTGCCAGCAGTGCCGGACTAGCGGGGGTTTTGCAAGAGACCCAGTACTTC. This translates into CASSAGLAGVLQETQYF.

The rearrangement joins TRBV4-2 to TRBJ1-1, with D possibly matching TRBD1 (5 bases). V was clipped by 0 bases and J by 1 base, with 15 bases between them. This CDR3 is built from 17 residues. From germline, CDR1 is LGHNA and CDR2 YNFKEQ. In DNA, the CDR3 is TGTGCCAGCAGCCAAGAGGCGACAGCGCAATCGAACACTGAAGCTTTCTTT. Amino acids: CASSQEATAQSNTEAFF.

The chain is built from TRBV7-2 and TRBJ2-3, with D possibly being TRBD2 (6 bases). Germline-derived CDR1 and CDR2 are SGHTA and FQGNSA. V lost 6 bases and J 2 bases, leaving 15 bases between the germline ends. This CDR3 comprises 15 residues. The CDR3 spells CASSKGLANTDTQYF. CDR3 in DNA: TGTGCCAGCAGTAAAGGTCTAGCGAACACAGATACGCAGTATTTT.

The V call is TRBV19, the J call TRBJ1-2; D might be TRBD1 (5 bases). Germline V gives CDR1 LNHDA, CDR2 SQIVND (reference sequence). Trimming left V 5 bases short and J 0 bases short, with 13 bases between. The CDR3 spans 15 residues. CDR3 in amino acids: CASSRSREANYGYTF. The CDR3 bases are TGTGCCAGTAGTCGGTCCAGGGAAGCTAACTATGGCTACACCTTC.

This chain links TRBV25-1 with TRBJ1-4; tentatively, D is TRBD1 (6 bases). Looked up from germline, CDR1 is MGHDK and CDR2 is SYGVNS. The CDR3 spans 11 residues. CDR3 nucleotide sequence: TGTGCTATCGCTACAGGGGAAAAACTGTTTTTT. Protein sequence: CAIATGEKLFF.

The CDR3 protein is CASSPFFTVGTGELFF. The DNA of the CDR3 is TGCGCCAGCAGCCCCTTTTTTACGGTCGGGACCGGGGAGCTGTTTTTT. This chain connects TRBV4-1 to TRBJ2-2; D is unresolved. The germline V gene has CDR1 MGHRA and CDR2 YSYEKL. The CDR3 is 16 residues long. Trimming removed 4 bases at V and 5 bases at J, with 17 bases between.

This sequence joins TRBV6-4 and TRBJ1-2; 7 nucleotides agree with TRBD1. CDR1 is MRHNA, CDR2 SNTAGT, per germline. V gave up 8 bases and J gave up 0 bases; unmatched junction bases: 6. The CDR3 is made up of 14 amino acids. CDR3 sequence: CASGGTAPNYGYTF. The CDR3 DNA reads TGTGCCAGCGGAGGGACAGCGCCTAACTATGGCTACACCTTC.

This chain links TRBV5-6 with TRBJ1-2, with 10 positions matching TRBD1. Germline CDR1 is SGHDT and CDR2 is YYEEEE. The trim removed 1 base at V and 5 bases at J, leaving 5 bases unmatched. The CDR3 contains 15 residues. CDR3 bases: TGTGCCAGCAGCTTGCGAGGGACAGGGGTATATGGCTACACCTTC. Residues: CASSLRGTGVYGYTF.

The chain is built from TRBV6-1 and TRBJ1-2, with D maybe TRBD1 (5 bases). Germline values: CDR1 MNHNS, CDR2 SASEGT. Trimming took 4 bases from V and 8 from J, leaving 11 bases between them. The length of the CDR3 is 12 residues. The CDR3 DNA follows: TGTGCCAGCAGTGTAGGCGCAGGGGGCTACACCTTC. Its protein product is CASSVGAGGYTF.